What follows is one T cell receptor (beta chain) and its context. Its antigen remains unknown. The data stem from a study of T-cell reconstitution after alpha-beta-depleted transplantation in children. Broader study findings: There were some patients whose high TCRbeta diversity at day 60 came from surviving recipient T cells and thymic progenitors.

Unique molecular identifiers tagged the TCRbeta library. TCRdb called the PCR reads again in MiXCR, with one record for every CDR3 protein. The sample shows about 500,000 distinct CDR3 sequences, over 10% of them seen only once. The CDR3 runs 13 residues. V lost 3 bases and J 7 bases, leaving 13 bases between the germline ends. V gene TRBV12-3 or TRBV12-4 combines with J gene TRBJ2-7; weak D call: TRBD2 (5 bases). Material: PBMCs, mostly from graft donor cells, obtained 180 days after TCRalphabeta/CD19-depleted stem cell transplant. The TCR was taken from a female patient aged 2-10 years who had a stem cell transplant for aplastic anemia, so the T cells may come from the graft donor. The CDR3 DNA sequence: TGTGCCAGCAGTTTCGGGGATTCGGGTGAGCAGTACTTC. It is translated as CASSFGDSGEQYF.